This T cell receptor beta chain was observed in a study of OX40 agonist ivuxolimab in advanced cancers. For context, the study as a whole: Ivuxolimab was a fully human IgG2 agonistic monoclonal antibody targeting the costimulatory receptor OX40 (CD134). Intravenous ivuxolimab was administered to patients every 2 weeks at six dose levels: 0.01, 0.1, 0.3, 1.5, 3 and 10 mg/kg. Prior anti-PD-1, anti-PD-L1 or anti-CTLA-4 therapy was permitted, and less than 45% of dose-escalation patients had received checkpoint inhibitors. Partial responses occurred in three dose-escalation patients, of whom one had hepatocellular carcinoma and two had cutaneous melanoma. The purpose of peripheral TCRbeta sequencing was to test whether ivuxolimab changed TCR sequence diversity and led to clonal T-cell expansion. Among the roughly 52 dose-escalation patients, roughly 20 had hepatocellular carcinoma, roughly 15 melanoma, 9 renal cell carcinoma and 9 head and neck cancer. A male proportion of roughly 80% and a mean age of roughly 58 years, ranging from 23 to 79, were recorded for the dose-escalation cohort. The monotherapy dose-escalation portion (N of about 49 patients) of the phase I ivuxolimab trial is reported in the paper.

The paper as a whole reports these results and caveats: After ivuxolimab, more expanded clones were found on average in CD8+ T cells than in CD4+ T cells. Which antigens the clonally expanded peripheral T cells were specific for was not determined. Low levels of normalized T-cell clonal expansion were also shown by some nonresponding patients. In the 0.1-3.0 mg/kg groups, partial responders had among the lowest normalized peripheral clonal expansion, particularly in CD8+ T cells. At doses of 0.1 to 3.0 mg/kg, clonal expansion of both CD4+ and CD8+ T cells in blood was seen between baseline and week 6.

The trial excluded patients who had a history of autoimmune disease or who were on systemic immunosuppression. Peripheral blood for TCR sequencing was collected from all dose cohorts at baseline, on cycle 4 day 1, and on cycle 7 day 1. Samples were obtained from an open-label, multicenter, first-in-human phase I dose-escalation trial of ivuxolimab. The trial enrolled adults with locally advanced or metastatic head and neck squamous cell, hepatocellular, melanoma or renal cell carcinoma. Before TCR sequencing, CD4+ T cells and CD8+ T cells from peripheral blood were sorted into separate populations. Genomic DNA was isolated from the sorted cells so that the TCRbeta CDR3 region could be sequenced. The immunoSEQ Assay was used to sequence the TCRbeta CDR3 regions. This immuneACCESS table, as held by TCRdb, lists in-frame sequences with V and J called but not all clones. Of the missing ones, under half trace to an unresolved V gene in checked studies; the others have no known cause. In all, the sample holds roughly 80,000 clones, and 80% to 90% of those were seen once. The ten top clones hold 1.9% of the sample.

Notes on this clone: Which antigen it targets is not known. Per-base quality was not reported, and no clone a single base away is much larger than it.

This sequence originates from an adult with an advanced solid tumor such as melanoma, head and neck, liver or kidney cancer. The source was CD4+ or CD8+ T cells sorted from blood, collected in a trial of the OX40 agonist ivuxolimab.

The CDR3 amino acid sequence is: CASSRATNTEAFF. The DNA sequence is given as TGCGCCAGCAGCCGAGCAACCAACACTGAAGCTTTCTTT. The chain is made from TRBV4-3 and TRBJ1-1, with no D gene named confidently. The trim is 4 bases for V and 2 bases for J, with a gap of 8 bases between the germline ends. The germline V gene specifies LGHNA as CDR1 and YSLEER as CDR2. Taken from cysteine to phenylalanine, the CDR3 has 13 residues. Only CDR3 DNA remains: 39 bases, in frame from the first base.